This section outlines one TCR beta chain sequence together with its context. Its target is unknown. PCR amplification relied on 60 Vbeta primers (plus 13 Jbeta primers). Repertoires were generated with immunoSEQ multiplex PCR, while TCRdb's copy carries only in-frame clones and drops some. In all, the sample yields 150,000 or so clones. The data stem from a study of cytomegalovirus exposure and HLA in healthy donors. Overall study results and limits: Donor immune exposure was known only as CMV serostatus. TCR beta sequences reportedly predicted the HLA-A and HLA-B alleles of most subjects accurately. Previously analyzed data showed that most TCR beta V segments were productive at a frequency of about 87% or about 30%.

Germline V gene lookup returns CDR1 SEHNR and CDR2 FQNEAQ (reference sequence). Trimming removed 5 bases at V and 2 bases at J, with 6 bases between. This CDR3 spans 12 amino acids. Sequencing was performed on PBMCs. This sequence joins TRBV7-9 and TRBJ1-2, with D possibly being TRBD1 (6 bases). This clonotype was sampled from a woman in her 50s in good health and CMV-seronegative. The chain's CDR3 is CASSQGNYGYTF. CDR3 coding DNA: TGTGCCAGCAGCCAGGGGAACTATGGCTACACCTTC.